The clone carrying this T cell receptor (beta chain) was counted a single time. The data originate from a study of blood T cell repertoires in COVID-19. Study overall: The origin of the acute and convalescent COVID-19 samples was the United States, Italy and Spain. Nucleic acid was either cDNA or gDNA, and it came from T cells, B-cell-depleted T cells, or PBMCs.

Seattle-derived patients entered the study during active infection and were followed longitudinally. As processed by the authors: Estimation of nucleated cell counts relied on the amplification of reference gene primers. This table comes from immunoSEQ multiplex PCR, and its TCRdb copy is limited to in-frame clones, with some not included. Clone size and V and J calls were adopted from that table, with D and trimming inferred from the DNA. The table has 120,000 or so clones, approximately 85% seen once. After removal of 1 base from V and 7 bases from J, the junction contained 10 bases not matched to a gene. CDR3 length: 17 residues. From germline, CDR1 is LGHNA and CDR2 YSLEER.

The receptor was isolated from a man aged 25 to 45 with COVID-19, enrolled during active disease. Sequenced: peripheral blood. The V call is TRBV4-3, the J call TRBJ1-4; 9 bases are a match to TRBD1. The CDR3 bases are TGCGCCAGCAGCCAAGGGGGGACAGGGTATGATCGTGAAAAACTGTTTTTT. It translates to CASSQGGTGYDREKLFF.